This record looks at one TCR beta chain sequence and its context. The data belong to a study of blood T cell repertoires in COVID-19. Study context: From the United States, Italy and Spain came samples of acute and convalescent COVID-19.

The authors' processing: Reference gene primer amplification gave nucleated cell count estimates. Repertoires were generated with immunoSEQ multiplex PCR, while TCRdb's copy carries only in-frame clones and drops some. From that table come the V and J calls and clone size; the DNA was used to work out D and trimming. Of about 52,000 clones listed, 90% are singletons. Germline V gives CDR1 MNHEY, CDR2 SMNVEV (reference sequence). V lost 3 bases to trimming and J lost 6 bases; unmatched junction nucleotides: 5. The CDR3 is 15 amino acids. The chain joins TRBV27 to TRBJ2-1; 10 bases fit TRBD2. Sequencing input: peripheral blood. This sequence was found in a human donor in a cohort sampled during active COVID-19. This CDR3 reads CASSFASGRGNEQFF. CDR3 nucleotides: TGTGCCAGCAGTTTCGCTAGCGGGAGAGGCAATGAGCAGTTCTTC.